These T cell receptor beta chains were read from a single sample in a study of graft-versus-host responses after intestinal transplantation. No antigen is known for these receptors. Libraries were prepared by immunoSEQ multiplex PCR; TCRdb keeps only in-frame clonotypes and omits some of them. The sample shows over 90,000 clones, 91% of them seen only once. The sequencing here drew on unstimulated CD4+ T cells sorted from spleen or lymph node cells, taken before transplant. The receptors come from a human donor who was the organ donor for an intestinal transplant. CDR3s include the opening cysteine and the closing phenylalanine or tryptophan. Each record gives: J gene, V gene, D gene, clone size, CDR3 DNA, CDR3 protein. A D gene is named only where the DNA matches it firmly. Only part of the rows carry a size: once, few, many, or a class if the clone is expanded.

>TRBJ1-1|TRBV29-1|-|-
TGCAGCGTCTCTTTGAACACTGAAGCTTTCTTT
CSVSLNTEAFF
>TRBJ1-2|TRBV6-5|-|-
TGTGCCAGCAGAAGGGGCGTCGGCTATGGCTACACCTTC
CASRRGVGYGYTF
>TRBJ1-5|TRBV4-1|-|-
TGCGCCAGCAGCCAAGACCTCCCCCTAGGGAGGGGGTACAATCAGCCCCAGCATTTT
CASSQDLPLGRGYNQPQHF
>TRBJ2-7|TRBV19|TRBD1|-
TGTGCCAGTAGCGTCGGGACAGGGAACAACTACGAGCAGTACTTC
CASSVGTGNNYEQYF
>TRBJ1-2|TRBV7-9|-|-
TGTGCCAGCAGCTTAGTTCCCCACGGGTATGAGCGAGGCTACACCTTC
CASSLVPHGYERGYTF
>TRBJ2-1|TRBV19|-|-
TGTGCCAGTAGTATCCCCTTCGGGGATTCGGGTGAGCAGTTCTTC
CASSIPFGDSGEQFF
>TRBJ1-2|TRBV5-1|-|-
TGCGCCAGCAGCTTGGGGGCAGGGGCGCGGTATGGCTACACCTTC
CASSLGAGARYGYTF
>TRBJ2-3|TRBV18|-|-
TGTGCCAGCTCACCTACTAAGGCTAGCGGCACAGATACGCAGTATTTT
CASSPTKASGTDTQYF
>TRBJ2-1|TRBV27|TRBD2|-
TGTGCCACCTCGAGGACTAGCGGGGGGGCCGAAAGATCTTTCTTC
CATSRTSGGAERSFF
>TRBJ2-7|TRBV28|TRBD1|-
TGTGCCAGCAGCAATCGGACAGGGGGCAGGTACGAGCAGTACTTC
CASSNRTGGRYEQYF
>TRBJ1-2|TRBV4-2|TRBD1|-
TGTGCCAGCAGCCAAGGCGCCCCCCAGGGGGAAGGCTACACCTTC
CASSQGAPQGEGYTF
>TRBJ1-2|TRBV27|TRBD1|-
TGTGCCAGCAGTCCCTCTGGCAGGGGGCGGTTCTATGGCTACACCTTC
CASSPSGRGRFYGYTF
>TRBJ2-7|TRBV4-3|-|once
TGCGCCAGCAGCCTTGGCGGGTCCTCCTACGAGCAGTACTTC
CASSLGGSSYEQYF
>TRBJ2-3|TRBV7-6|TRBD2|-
TGTGCCAGCAGCTTAGGCGCACTAGCGGGGGGGCTGACAGATACGCAGTATTTT
CASSLGALAGGLTDTQYF